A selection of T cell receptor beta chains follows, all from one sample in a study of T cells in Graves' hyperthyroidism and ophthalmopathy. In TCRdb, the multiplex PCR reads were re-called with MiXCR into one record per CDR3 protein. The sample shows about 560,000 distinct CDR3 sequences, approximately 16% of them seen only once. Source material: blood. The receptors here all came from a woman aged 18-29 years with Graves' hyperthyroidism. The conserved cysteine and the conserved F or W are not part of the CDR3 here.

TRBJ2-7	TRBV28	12	ASSLTPGGYEQY
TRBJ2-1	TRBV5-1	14	ASSFTGGISYNEQF
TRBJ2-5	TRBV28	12	ASSPFGNQETQY
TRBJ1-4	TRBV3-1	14	ASSQERTGGGEKLF
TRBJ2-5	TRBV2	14	ASSSKAQGAGETQY
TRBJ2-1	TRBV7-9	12	ASTPGLAGNEQF
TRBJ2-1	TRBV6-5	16	ASSYSGTSGVSVNEQF
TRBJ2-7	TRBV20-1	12	SARTGTASYEQY
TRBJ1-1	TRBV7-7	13	ASSLPGSANTEAF
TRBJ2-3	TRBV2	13	ASSEWGIGTDTQY
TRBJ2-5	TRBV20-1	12	SARGGGLGETQY
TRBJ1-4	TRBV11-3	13	ASSRQPSTNEKLF
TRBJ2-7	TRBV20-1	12	SARPGGQLYEQY
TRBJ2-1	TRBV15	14	ATSSWREVSDNEQF
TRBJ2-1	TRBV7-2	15	ASSWTSGAGGNNEQF
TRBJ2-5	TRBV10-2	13	ASSESDVRGETQY
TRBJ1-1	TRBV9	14	ASSVDQGWEGTEAF
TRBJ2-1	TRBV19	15	ASSIPSGGIRRIEQF
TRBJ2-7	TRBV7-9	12	ASSYEVTGFEQY
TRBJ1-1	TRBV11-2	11	ASSLDQDTEAF
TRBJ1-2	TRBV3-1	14	ASSQVETGRSYGYT
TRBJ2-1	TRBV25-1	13	ASSETSGSTDEQF
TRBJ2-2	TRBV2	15	ASSPPPGRTNTGELF
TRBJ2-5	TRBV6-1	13	ASSDRFPSGETQY
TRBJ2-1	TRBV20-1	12	SARTGGSYNEQF
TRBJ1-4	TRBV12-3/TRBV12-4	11	ASGVGTNEKLF
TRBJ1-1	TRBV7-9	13	ASSLRDSLNTEAF
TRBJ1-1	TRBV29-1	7	SVRLEAF
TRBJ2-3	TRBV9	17	ASSVATPGTSGWTDTQY
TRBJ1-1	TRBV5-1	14	ASSWGQGQRNTEAF
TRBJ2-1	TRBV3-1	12	ASSQDSSIDEQF
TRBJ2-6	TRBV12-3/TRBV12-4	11	ASSRSGTNVLT
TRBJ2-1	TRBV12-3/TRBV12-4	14	ASRPALAASYNEQF
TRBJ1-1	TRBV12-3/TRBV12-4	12	ASRKNRLNTEAF
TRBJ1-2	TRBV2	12	ASRLGQDRGGYT
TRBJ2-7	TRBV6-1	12	ASGRDGSSYEQY
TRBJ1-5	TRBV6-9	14	ASSQRTGQSNQPQH
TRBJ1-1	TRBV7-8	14	ASSLANQGARTEAF
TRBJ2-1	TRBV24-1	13	ATSDPGQGVDEQF
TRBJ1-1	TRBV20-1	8	SASFGPAF